This T cell receptor (beta chain) comes out of a study of OX40 agonist ivuxolimab in advanced cancers. Study summary: Patient treatment consisted of intravenous ivuxolimab administration every 2 weeks at 0.01 to 10 mg/kg. Partial responses were observed in three patients, of whom one had hepatocellular carcinoma and two had cutaneous melanoma.

In germline, CDR1 is SGHVS, CDR2 FQNEAQ. V dropped 0 bases and J dropped 2 bases, with 14 bases sitting between them. The CDR3 has 16 amino acids. Generated by immunoSEQ multiplex PCR, the TCRdb table keeps only in-frame clones and is missing some. The sample contains around 70,000 clones, 65% to 90% of which appear only once. The TCR comes from an adult with an advanced solid tumor such as melanoma, head and neck, liver or kidney cancer. Material: CD4+ or CD8+ T cells sorted from blood, obtained in a trial of the OX40 agonist ivuxolimab. J is TRBJ2-7 and V is TRBV7-8, with no clear D. CDR3 DNA: TGTGCCAGCAGCTTAGCGTGGGAAGTTATTGCCTACGAGCAGTACTTC. Amino acids: CASSLAWEVIAYEQYF.